This is a list of T cell receptor beta chains from one sample in a study of technical replicates of blood from several donors. Some clones are missing from TCRdb's copy, which holds only in-frame ones; the method was immunoSEQ multiplex PCR. The sample contains 75,000 to 95,000 clones, roughly 90% of which appear only once. The source material was T cells isolated from PBMCs. The receptors here all came from a human donor in good health. CDR3s include the opening cysteine and the closing phenylalanine or tryptophan. Fields, in order: J gene, D gene, clone size, V gene, CDR3 protein, CDR3 DNA. A D gene is named only where the DNA matches it firmly. Part of the rows lack a size; the others show once, few, many or a class for expanded clones.

>TRBJ1-5|NA|NA|TRBV30
CAWDRGGLSNQPQHF
TGTGCCTGGGATCGGGGGGGACTTAGCAATCAGCCCCAGCATTTT
>TRBJ1-2|NA|NA|TRBV11-2
CASSLEGTSSYYTF
TGTGCCAGCAGCTTAGAAGGGACAAGTTCCTACTACACCTTC
>TRBJ2-1|TRBD1|NA|TRBV4-1
CASSLREDRAQFF
TGCGCCAGCAGCCTTCGAGAGGACAGGGCTCAGTTCTTC
>TRBJ2-3|NA|NA|TRBV2
CASRSSTDTQYF
TGTGCCAGCAGATCTAGCACAGATACGCAGTATTTT
>TRBJ2-7|NA|NA|TRBV6-1
CASSDLVWRVESHEQYF
TGTGCCAGCAGTGATTTGGTGTGGAGGGTCGAGTCCCACGAGCAGTACTTC
>TRBJ2-1|TRBD2|NA|TRBV2
CASSERTSGFSGEQFF
TGTGCCAGCAGTGAAAGAACTAGCGGTTTCTCGGGTGAGCAGTTCTTC
>TRBJ1-2|NA|NA|TRBV9
CASSVVRAGGYGYTF
TGTGCCAGCAGCGTAGTGAGGGCCGGGGGGTATGGCTACACCTTC
>TRBJ2-1|TRBD2|NA|TRBV4-1
CASSQDSSGSHFSYNEQFF
TGCGCCAGCAGCCAAGACTCTAGCGGGAGCCACTTCTCCTACAATGAGCAGTTCTTC
>TRBJ2-7|TRBD1|once|TRBV30
CAWNYGQGAEYF
TGTGCCTGGAACTATGGACAGGGGGCAGAGTACTTC
>TRBJ2-1|TRBD1|NA|TRBV6-5
CASSYVTGGLNEQFF
TGTGCCAGCAGTTACGTGACAGGGGGACTCAATGAGCAGTTCTTC
>TRBJ2-1|TRBD2|NA|TRBV9
CASSAFSGRAEPPVF
TGTGCCAGCAGCGCATTCAGCGGGAGGGCCGAACCGCCGGTCTTC
>TRBJ2-2|TRBD1|NA|TRBV19
CASSPRYDRVGELFF
TGTGCCAGTAGCCCTAGATATGACAGGGTCGGGGAGCTGTTTTTT
>TRBJ1-2|TRBD1|NA|TRBV5-8
CASSLGAGGFGYTF
TGTGCCAGCAGCTTGGGGGCAGGGGGCTTTGGCTACACCTTC
>TRBJ1-1|TRBD1|once|TRBV27
CASSLSALGTGVNTEAFF
TGTGCCAGCAGTTTATCGGCCTTAGGGACAGGGGTGAACACTGAAGCTTTCTTT
>TRBJ2-7|TRBD2|NA|TRBV4-1
CASSPYGTSGGPKSYEQYF
TGCGCCAGCAGCCCGTACGGGACTAGCGGGGGGCCCAAATCCTACGAGCAGTACTTC
>TRBJ2-3|NA|NA|TRBV6-6
CASGAFRGKRLDTQYF
TGTGCCAGCGGGGCCTTCAGGGGTAAACGCCTAGATACGCAGTATTTT
>TRBJ1-5|TRBD1|NA|TRBV18
CATGQGADQPQHF
TGTGCCACAGGACAGGGGGCGGATCAGCCCCAGCATTTT
>TRBJ2-1|TRBD2|NA|TRBV2
CASGTSGYNEQFF
TGTGCCAGCGGGACTAGCGGATACAATGAGCAGTTCTTC
>TRBJ1-1|TRBD1|NA|TRBV11-3
CASSTRHGQGATEAFF
TGTGCCAGCAGCACCCGGCACGGACAGGGGGCCACTGAAGCTTTCTTT
>TRBJ1-6|NA|NA|TRBV10-3
CAISDSTKGENSPLHF
TGTGCCATCAGTGATTCTACAAAGGGGGAGAATTCACCCCTCCACTTT
>TRBJ2-5|NA|NA|TRBV2
CASSLDYQETQYF
TGTGCCAGCAGTCTGGACTACCAAGAGACCCAGTACTTC
>TRBJ1-5|NA|few|TRBV2
CASAVSNQPQHF
TGTGCCAGTGCAGTTAGCAATCAGCCCCAGCATTTT
>TRBJ2-2|NA|NA|TRBV19
CASSELPGELFF
TGTGCCAGTAGTGAGTTACCCGGGGAGCTGTTTTTT
>TRBJ1-2|TRBD1|NA|TRBV29-1
CSGRGQGEGYTF
TGCAGCGGCCGGGGACAGGGGGAGGGCTACACCTTC
>TRBJ2-3|NA|NA|TRBV12-2
CASRLARSLRSTDTQYF
TGTGCAAGTCGCTTAGCGCGTAGTCTCCGGAGCACAGATACGCAGTATTTT
>TRBJ2-1|NA|NA|TRBV5-1
CASSLGGVYNEQFF
TGCGCCAGCAGCTTGGGCGGGGTCTACAATGAGCAGTTCTTC
>TRBJ2-1|TRBD1|NA|TRBV27
CASSLLGTGIYNEQFF
TGTGCCAGCAGTTTATTGGGGACAGGGATTTATAATGAGCAGTTCTTC
>TRBJ1-2|NA|NA|TRBV7-3
CASSPSRTAQLYGYTF
TGTGCCAGCAGCCCATCAAGGACAGCGCAATTATATGGCTACACCTTC
>TRBJ1-1|NA|NA|TRBV7-9
CASSYDTRNTEAFF
TGTGCCAGCAGCTACGACACCAGGAACACTGAAGCTTTCTTT
>TRBJ1-1|TRBD1|few|TRBV11-2
CASSPGGQGVPKAFF
TGTGCCAGCAGCCCCGGTGGACAGGGGGTCCCCAAAGCTTTCTTT
>TRBJ2-4|TRBD1|NA|TRBV6-5
CASGRQGAKNIQYF
TGTGCCAGCGGACGACAGGGGGCCAAAAACATTCAGTACTTC
>TRBJ2-1|TRBD1|NA|TRBV28
CASSLWGQSGGQFF
TGTGCCAGCAGTTTATGGGGACAGTCCGGTGGGCAGTTCTTC
>TRBJ2-5|TRBD1|NA|TRBV6-5
CASSPGTDSETQYF
TGTGCCAGCAGCCCCGGGACAGATTCCGAGACCCAGTACTTC
>TRBJ2-5|TRBD1|once|TRBV7-8
CASSLMRFYNRGMETQYF
TGTGCCAGCAGCTTAATGAGGTTTTATAACAGGGGCATGGAGACCCAGTACTTC
>TRBJ2-5|NA|NA|TRBV19
CASRGQRETQYF
TGTGCCAGTAGAGGACAGAGAGAGACCCAGTACTTC
>TRBJ2-7|TRBD2|NA|TRBV25-1
CASSDPGRGSSYEQYF
TGTGCCAGCAGTGATCCCGGGAGGGGAAGCTCCTACGAGCAGTACTTC
>TRBJ2-1|TRBD1|NA|TRBV5-1
CASSTGQSPNEQFF
TGCGCCAGCAGCACGGGACAGTCACCTAATGAGCAGTTCTTC
>TRBJ2-1|TRBD2|NA|TRBV5-8
CASSFRTSGGGYNEQFF
TGTGCCAGCAGCTTCAGGACTAGCGGGGGGGGCTACAATGAGCAGTTCTTC
>TRBJ2-5|TRBD2|NA|TRBV2
CASRGIGLGGLETQYF
TGTGCCAGCAGGGGGATTGGTTTGGGAGGGTTGGAGACCCAGTACTTC
>TRBJ2-1|NA|NA|TRBV6-5
CASSYSVQGSDNEQFF
TGTGCCAGCAGTTACTCAGTGCAGGGGAGCGACAATGAGCAGTTCTTC
>TRBJ2-7|TRBD1|NA|TRBV27
CASSTDGQGVFYEQYF
TGTGCCAGCAGTACCGATGGACAGGGGGTTTTCTACGAGCAGTACTTC
>TRBJ2-5|TRBD2|NA|TRBV5-4
CASSLVAGNQETQYF
TGTGCCAGCAGCTTAGTAGCGGGAAATCAAGAGACCCAGTACTTC
>TRBJ2-4|TRBD1|NA|TRBV28
CASSSPMGQKNIQYF
TGTGCCAGCAGCTCCCCAATGGGACAGAAAAACATTCAGTACTTC
>TRBJ1-2|NA|NA|TRBV7-9
CASSPLWRGSAYGYTF
TGTGCCAGCAGTCCCCTTTGGAGAGGGTCTGCCTATGGCTACACCTTC
>TRBJ2-7|NA|NA|TRBV5-1
CASSPGQYEQYF
TGCGCCAGCAGCCCAGGACAGTACGAGCAGTACTTC
>TRBJ2-2|TRBD1|NA|TRBV10-3
CASGGQGVGDTGELFF
TGTGCCTCCGGAGGACAGGGCGTAGGGGACACCGGGGAGCTGTTTTTT
>TRBJ2-7|TRBD1|NA|TRBV19
CASSIAQGQAISYEQYF
TGTGCCAGTAGTATAGCCCAGGGACAGGCGATCTCCTACGAGCAGTACTTC